Listed below are T cell receptor beta chains from one sample, sequenced in a study of OX40 agonist ivuxolimab in advanced cancers. The table came from immunoSEQ multiplex PCR; TCRdb's copy has only in-frame clones and leaves some out. The sample holds over 35,000 clones, 80% to 90% seen once. Sequenced material: CD4+ or CD8+ T cells sorted from blood, taken in a trial of the OX40 agonist ivuxolimab. The receptors here all came from an adult with an advanced solid tumor such as melanoma, head and neck, liver or kidney cancer. The CDR3 runs from the conserved cysteine through the conserved F or W. A D gene is named only where the DNA matches it firmly. Clone size is shown for a subset of rows, as once, few, many or a class of expanded clone.

NA,TRBD2,TRBJ2-7,TRBV7-2,CASTTVGGSYEQYF,TGTGCCAGCACCACCGTGGGGGGGTCCTACGAGCAGTACTTC
NA,NA,TRBJ1-2,TRBV7-9,CASSLADTGLNYGYTF,TGTGCCAGCAGCTTAGCAGACACGGGGCTTAACTATGGCTACACCTTC
NA,TRBD1,TRBJ1-2,TRBV2,CASSDGQGNGYTF,TGTGCCAGCAGTGACGGACAGGGTAATGGCTACACCTTC
NA,TRBD1,TRBJ1-2,TRBV28,CASSLMGQDGYTF,TGTGCCAGCAGTTTAATGGGACAGGATGGCTACACCTTC
NA,NA,TRBJ1-5,TRBV14,CASSQGDNQPQHF,TGTGCCAGCAGCCAGGGGGACAATCAGCCCCAGCATTTT
NA,NA,TRBJ2-3,TRBV7-2,CASTKGGAADTQYF,TGTGCCAGCACCAAGGGGGGGGCCGCAGATACGCAGTATTTT
NA,NA,TRBJ1-2,TRBV27,CASSLYRGGGNYGYTF,TGTGCCAGCAGTTTATATCGAGGGGGAGGAAACTATGGCTACACCTTC
NA,NA,TRBJ1-2,TRBV28,CASSRRVLGYTF,TGTGCCAGCAGCCGCAGGGTTTTGGGCTACACCTTC
NA,TRBD1,TRBJ1-2,TRBV5-4,CASSLQGGAYGYTF,TGTGCCAGCAGCTTGCAGGGGGGTGCTTATGGCTACACCTTC
NA,NA,TRBJ2-6,TRBV2,CASREHSGANVLTF,TGTGCCAGCAGAGAACACTCTGGGGCCAACGTCCTGACTTTC
once,NA,TRBJ1-6,TRBV7-2,CASSLVLMAFNTSPLHF,TGTGCCAGCAGCTTAGTCCTTATGGCCTTCAATACATCACCCCTCCACTTT
NA,TRBD1,TRBJ1-2,TRBV29-1,CSVDLQGPLDYGYTF,TGCAGCGTGGACCTACAGGGGCCCCTCGACTATGGCTACACCTTC
NA,TRBD2,TRBJ2-3,TRBV5-4,CASSSTGLVWADTQYF,TGTGCCAGCAGCTCTACCGGACTAGTCTGGGCAGATACGCAGTATTTT
NA,TRBD2,TRBJ2-7,TRBV10-3,CAITRGLAFEQYF,TGTGCCATCACTCGAGGACTAGCATTCGAGCAGTACTTC